This TCR beta chain was recovered during a study of T cells in Graves' hyperthyroidism and ophthalmopathy. This clonotype occurred many times. This CDR3 region has 12 residues. V was pared by 7 bases and J by 4 bases, with 8 bases between. Germline V lookup: CDR1 SGHVS, CDR2 FQNEAQ. Amplified regions were TCR beta CDR3 sequences from RNA transcripts. The HTBI set primed first-round TCR CDR3 RT-PCR. A single record per CDR3 protein comes from TCRdb applying MiXCR to the multiplex PCR reads. The sample comprises 500,000 or so distinct CDR3 sequences, 17% of which are singletons, and 15% to 20% rests with the top ten.

The chain recombines TRBV7-8 with TRBJ2-1, with D possibly matching TRBD1 (6 bases). Sequencing was performed on blood. This sequence originates from a woman aged 18 to 35 with Graves' ophthalmopathy. CDR3 in DNA: TGTGCCAGCATTACAGGGTACAATGAGCAGTTCTTC. As protein: CASITGYNEQFF.